These 16 T cell receptor beta chains were sequenced from one sample in a study of OX40 agonist ivuxolimab in advanced cancers. Sequenced by immunoSEQ multiplex PCR; TCRdb stores in-frame clones only, minus some. The table includes just over 45,000 clones, 85% to 95% detected once. Sequenced here: CD4+ or CD8+ T cells sorted from blood, sampled in a trial of the OX40 agonist ivuxolimab. Receptors were obtained from an adult with an advanced solid tumor such as melanoma, head and neck, liver or kidney cancer.

J is TRBJ2-7 and V is TRBV7-9, with unresolved D. Deletions cut 1 base from V and 0 bases from J, with 10 bases between. Per germline, CDR1 SEHNR and CDR2 FQNEAQ (reference sequence). The CDR3 runs 15 residues. CDR3 loop: CASSLVASPSYEQYF. The CDR3 DNA follows: TGTGCCAGCAGCTTAGTGGCCAGCCCCTCCTACGAGCAGTACTTC. Together with reference TRBV7-9 and TRBJ2-7, the CDR3 gives the full variable domain: DTGVSQNPRHKITKRGQNVTFRCDPISEHNRLYWYRQTLGQGPEFLTYFQNEAQLEKSRLLSDRFSAERPKGSFSTLEIQRTEQGDSAMYLCASSLVASPSYEQYFGPGTRLTVT.

This chain joins TRBV13 and TRBJ1-4; D not certain. V was trimmed by 5 bases and J by 8 bases, leaving 6 bases between them. The CDR3 consists of 11 residues. Germline-derived CDR1 and CDR2 are PRHDT and FYEKMQ (reference sequence). CDR3 coding DNA: TGTGCCAGCAGCACGGACGAAAAACTGTTTTTT. Protein: CASSTDEKLFF.

This clone came up once. This rearrangement joins TRBV2 to TRBJ1-1; 9 bases map to TRBD1. This CDR3 is built from 15 residues. The trim removed 5 bases at V and 6 bases at J, leaving 10 bases unmatched. The germline V gene has CDR1 SNHLY and CDR2 FYNNEI. The CDR3 sequence: CASSNNRDRAPEAFF. CDR3 nucleotides: TGTGCCAGCAGTAATAACCGGGACAGGGCCCCTGAAGCTTTCTTT.

The genes are TRBV15 and TRBJ2-5; TRBD1 matches 9 bases. Germline CDR1 and CDR2: LNHNV and YYDKDF (reference sequence). Unmatched junction bases numbered 9, after V lost 8 bases and J lost 5 bases. The CDR3 totals 14 residues. In DNA form, the CDR3 reads TGTGCCACCGACGACAGGGGGAGGGGGGAGACCCAGTACTTC. As protein: CATDDRGRGETQYF.

The chain is built from TRBV9 and TRBJ2-7; possibly TRBD1 or TRBD2 for D (6 bases each). The CDR3 has 16 amino acids. The V and J ends lost 0 bases and 2 bases respectively, with 15 bases between them. Germline values: CDR1 SGDLS, CDR2 YYNGEE. CDR3 amino acids: CASSVGEGGRPYEQYF. CDR3 nucleotide sequence: TGTGCCAGCAGCGTAGGCGAGGGGGGTCGGCCCTACGAGCAGTACTTC.

Only one count was recorded for this clone. This chain connects TRBV9 to TRBJ1-3; no reliable D call. The germline V gene has CDR1 SGDLS and CDR2 YYNGEE. The V gene lost 1 base and the J gene lost 0 bases, with 5 bases spanning the gap. The CDR3 has 14 residues. CDR3 in amino acids: CASSVYSSGNTIYF. DNA for the CDR3: TGTGCCAGCAGCGTATATAGCTCTGGAAACACCATATATTTT.

The V and J genes are TRBV7-9 and TRBJ1-1, with TRBD1 matching over 8 bases. The CDR3 covers 17 residues. The germline V gene encodes CDR1 SEHNR and CDR2 FQNEAQ (reference sequence). V lost 4 bases, J lost 0 bases, and 10 bases stayed unmatched. The CDR3 loop reads CASSSDREKVMNTEAFF. The CDR3 coding sequence is TGTGCCAGCAGCTCGGACAGGGAAAAGGTCATGAACACTGAAGCTTTCTTT.

The chain carries TRBV6-6 and TRBJ2-2, with D possibly being TRBD1 or TRBD2 (5 bases each). Deletions cut 0 bases from V and 4 bases from J, with 12 bases between. The length of the CDR3 is 16 residues. Germline V lookup: CDR1 MNHNY, CDR2 SVGAGI (reference sequence). The CDR3 nucleotides read TGTGCCAGCAGTTACTCGATCATCGGGGCCACCGGGGAGCTGTTTTTT. Translation gives CASSYSIIGATGELFF.

The sample holds one count of this clone. The genes are TRBV10-2 and TRBJ1-2, with D perhaps matching TRBD1 (6 bases). This CDR3 spans 18 amino acids. V lost 0 bases and J 1 base, leaving 18 bases between the germline ends. Germline V gene sequence: CDR1 WSHSY, CDR2 SAAADI. In DNA form, the CDR3 reads TGCGCCAGCAGTGAGTCAAAGTTGAGGCAGGGGATTAACTATGGCTACACCTTC. Encoded protein: CASSESKLRQGINYGYTF.

The chain employs TRBV19 and TRBJ2-3, with D perhaps matching TRBD2 (5 bases). Trimming pared 1 base from V and 0 bases from J, leaving 23 bases between. The germline gives CDR1 LNHDA, CDR2 SQIVND (reference sequence). The CDR3 is made up of 20 amino acids. CDR3 protein: CASSIGEGLPPYTSTDTQYF. The CDR3 nucleotides read TGTGCCAGTAGTATAGGTGAGGGTTTGCCTCCCTACACTAGCACAGATACGCAGTATTTT.

This chain links TRBV9 with TRBJ2-7; 8 bases map to TRBD2. This CDR3 region has 17 residues. V shed 4 bases and J 6 bases; nucleotides not matched to a gene: 18. Germline-derived CDR1 and CDR2 are SGDLS and YYNGEE. CDR3 amino acids: CASSTPLSGSGSGEQYF. The CDR3 DNA reads TGTGCCAGCAGCACACCCTTATCAGGGAGCGGGAGTGGCGAGCAGTACTTC. The complete variable domain, with remaining parts taken from reference TRBV9 and TRBJ2-7, reads DSGVTQTPKHLITATGQRVTLRCSPRSGDLSVYWYQQSLDQGLQFLIQYYNGEERAKGNILERFSAQQFPDLHSELNLSSLELGDSALYFCASSTPLSGSGSGEQYFGPGTRLTVT.

The chain carries TRBV19 and TRBJ2-7, with 9 bases matching TRBD2. CDR3 size: 15 residues. Germline-derived CDR1 and CDR2 are LNHDA and SQIVND (reference sequence). V gave up 4 bases and J gave up 4 bases; unmatched junction bases: 8. The CDR3 loop is CASSKLAGKLYEQYF. The CDR3 DNA follows: TGTGCCAGTAGTAAACTAGCGGGTAAATTGTACGAGCAGTACTTC.

The chain couples TRBV19 to TRBJ2-7, with a weak D call TRBD2 (6 bases). V was pared by 6 bases and J by 2 bases, with 14 bases between. CDR1 is LNHDA, CDR2 SQIVND, per germline (reference sequence). This CDR3 contains 14 residues. The CDR3 nucleotides are TGTGCCAGTAGGAGGGAGGTCGGGGCCTACGAGCAGTACTTC. Translated, it gives CASRREVGAYEQYF.

The gene calls are TRBV6-1 and TRBJ1-1; 10 nucleotides align to TRBD1. With 8 bases clipped from V and 10 bases from J, the junction kept 10 bases outside the gene matches. The CDR3 has 13 residues. Germline CDR1 MNHNS, CDR2 SASEGT. This CDR3 reads CASDRGPLVGAFF. CDR3 coding DNA: TGTGCCAGCGACAGGGGGCCATTAGTTGGAGCTTTCTTT.

The DNA for the CDR3 is TGTGCCAGCAGCTTAGCAGTCTGGCCGATTGTGCAGTTCTTC. Translating gives CASSLAVWPIVQFF. The chain employs TRBV7-9 and TRBJ2-1, with D unresolved. The CDR3 sequence is 14 residues long. The V gene lost 0 bases and the J gene lost 12 bases, with 15 bases spanning the gap. The germline gives CDR1 SEHNR, CDR2 FQNEAQ (reference sequence).

The table lists this clone with a count of one. The rearrangement uses TRBV2 and TRBJ1-1; no clear D. The CDR3 length is 14 residues. CDR1 and CDR2 (germline): SNHLY, FYNNEI. V shed 8 bases and J shed 0 bases, with 13 bases lying between them. CDR3 amino acids: CASEGLRLNTEAFF. The CDR3 DNA sequence: TGTGCCAGCGAAGGTTTGAGGCTGAACACTGAAGCTTTCTTT.